The clone carrying this T cell receptor beta chain turned up a few times. Its matching antigen is unknown. Profiling relied on immunoSEQ multiplex PCR, and the TCRdb table lists in-frame clones only, not all of them. The table lists tens of thousands of clones, approximately 87% of them singletons. The sample belongs to a study of T cell responses to AZD1222 COVID-19 vaccine. Study-level results: Recipients of two AZD1222 doses showed rising Spike-specific TCR breadth and depth. The number of AZD1222 recipients seropositive at baseline was only five to seven. In all cases, repertoires were sampled only after the peak T cell response.

Deletions cut 2 bases from V and 8 bases from J, with 12 bases between. The CDR3 sequence is 14 residues long. Germline V gene data show CDR1 as KGHSH and CDR2 as LQKENI. Specimen: peripheral blood, collected on day 0 of MenACWY control vaccination. This chain joins TRBV18 and TRBJ1-4; D not resolved. The clonotype comes from an adult in good health. DNA for the CDR3: TGTGCCAGCTCACCATCGACGGGTAACGAAAAACTGTTTTTT. Its translation: CASSPSTGNEKLFF. Variable domain in full (rest from reference TRBV18 and TRBJ1-4): NAGVMQNPRHLVRRRGQEARLRCSPMKGHSHVYWYRQLPEEGLKFMVYLQKENIIDESGMPKERFSAEFPKEGPSILRIQQVVRGDSAAYFCASSPSTGNEKLFFGSGTQLSVL.